A selection of T cell receptor beta chains follows, all from one sample in a study of lymphopenia after photon versus proton radiotherapy. TCRdb keeps only in-frame clones here, not all; method: immunoSEQ multiplex PCR. The sample has under 30,000 clones, roughly 87% seen once. Here the sequenced sample was peripheral blood, taken from a patient treated with proton-based radiotherapy. Receptors were obtained from a woman aged 60-70 years with cholangiocarcinoma. Some clones in this sample may be carry-over from other donors' samples. CDR3s include the opening cysteine and the closing phenylalanine or tryptophan. The order of the fields is clone size, D gene, J gene, V gene, CDR3 DNA, CDR3 protein. The D gene is left open where the match is weak. A clone size is listed for some rows: how often the clone was seen (once, few, many), or a class if it is expanded.

NA,NA,TRBJ2-5,TRBV30,TGTGCCTGGAGTGGCGAGGGGACGGTCACGATACAAGAGACCCAGTACTTC,CAWSGEGTVTIQETQYF
NA,NA,TRBJ1-1,TRBV6-4,TGTGCCAGCAGTGTACCTCACAGACTACAGAACACTGAAGCTTTCTTT,CASSVPHRLQNTEAFF
NA,NA,TRBJ1-1,TRBV27,TGTGCCAGCACCCGTTTACAGGGTGGCCGCAACACTGAAGCTTTCTTT,CASTRLQGGRNTEAFF
once,TRBD1,TRBJ2-5,TRBV2,TGTGCCAGCAGTAAACACAGGGGCGCCCAAGAGACCCAGTACTTC,CASSKHRGAQETQYF
NA,TRBD1,TRBJ1-2,TRBV5-6,TGTGCCACCCAGAAGGCGGGACAGACTAACTATGGCTACACCTTC,CATQKAGQTNYGYTF
NA,NA,TRBJ1-2,TRBV19,TGTGCCAGTAGCATCGGGGCAGGATATTATGGCTACACCTTC,CASSIGAGYYGYTF
NA,NA,TRBJ1-1,TRBV27,TGTGCCAGCAGTTTAAGGGTTAAGAACACTGAAGCTTTCTTT,CASSLRVKNTEAFF
NA,NA,TRBJ1-1,TRBV30,TGTGCCTGGAGTGTTTTGGCAGGGATGGACACTGAAGCTTTCTTT,CAWSVLAGMDTEAFF
NA,TRBD2,TRBJ2-7,TRBV7-9,TGTGCCAGCAGCCCACAACTAGCGGGAGGGCCAAATCGGCAGTACTTC,CASSPQLAGGPNRQYF
few,NA,TRBJ2-3,TRBV4-1,TGCGCCAGCAGCCTGGAGGGGAGCACAGATACGCAGTATTTT,CASSLEGSTDTQYF
NA,TRBD1,TRBJ2-7,TRBV11-1,TGTGCCAGCAGCTCGGGACAGATCTACGAGCAGTACTTC,CASSSGQIYEQYF
NA,NA,TRBJ2-7,TRBV9,TGTGCCAGCAGCAGGGCAGGCAGCCCCTACGAGCAGTACTTC,CASSRAGSPYEQYF
NA,TRBD2,TRBJ2-5,TRBV5-4,TGTGCCAGCAGCTTGGAGACTAGCGGGCGCATAGTGTACTTC,CASSLETSGRIVYF
NA,NA,TRBJ2-1,TRBV7-7,TGTGCCAGCAGCTTAGTGCCGGCGGCGACTAATGAGCAGTTCTTC,CASSLVPAATNEQFF
NA,NA,TRBJ2-5,TRBV18,TGTGCCAGCTCAAAAACACGGGAGACCCAGTACTTC,CASSKTRETQYF
NA,TRBD1,TRBJ2-7,TRBV5-1,TGCGCCAGCAGAACCGCCGGGACAGGGGCCTACGAGCAGTACTTC,CASRTAGTGAYEQYF
NA,TRBD2,TRBJ2-3,TRBV9,TGTGCCAGCAGCGCTAGCGGGAGCGCCCCAGATACGCAGTATTTT,CASSASGSAPDTQYF
NA,TRBD1,TRBJ2-7,TRBV19,TGTGCCAGTACCGCCGGACAGGCCATCTACGAGCAGTACTTC,CASTAGQAIYEQYF
few,TRBD2,TRBJ2-1,TRBV4-3,TGCGCCAGCAGCTCAAGGATGGGACTAGCGGGATCAAATGAGCAGTTCTTC,CASSSRMGLAGSNEQFF
once,TRBD1,TRBJ1-6,TRBV15,TGTGCCACCAGCAGTAACGGACAGGGCTGGACACCCCTCCACTTT,CATSSNGQGWTPLHF
NA,NA,TRBJ2-1,TRBV6-1,TGTGCCAGCAGTGTAACAGGGCAAGGGATCAATGAGCAGTTCTTC,CASSVTGQGINEQFF
NA,NA,TRBJ2-7,TRBV18,TGTGCCAGCTCACCTCGCGTGTCCTCCCCTATGTACGAGCAGTACTTC,CASSPRVSSPMYEQYF
NA,NA,TRBJ1-2,TRBV20-1,TGCAGCCAGAGAGAGGGCTATGGCTACACCTTC,CSQREGYGYTF
few,TRBD1,TRBJ1-1,TRBV18,TGTGCCAGCTCACTAGGACAGGGATCCACTGAAGCTTTCTTT,CASSLGQGSTEAFF
NA,NA,TRBJ2-5,TRBV15,TGTGCCACCAGCGTCGGGACACAAGAGACCCAGTACTTC,CATSVGTQETQYF
NA,TRBD2,TRBJ2-3,TRBV5-5,TGTGCCAGCAGCTCGAGCGGGGGAACAGATACGCAGTATTTT,CASSSSGGTDTQYF
NA,NA,TRBJ2-2,TRBV25-1,TGTGCCAGCAGTCCAGCGCCGCGGGTCGCCGGGGAGCTGTTTTTT,CASSPAPRVAGELFF
once,NA,TRBJ2-7,TRBV6-1,TGTGCCAGCAAGGGGGAGTTGGTTGCTGTCTACGAGCAGTACTTC,CASKGELVAVYEQYF
once,TRBD1,TRBJ1-1,TRBV6-1,TGTGCCAGCAGTGAAGCGCGCTACGATAATAGACTAAGGACAGGGGTGCGGATGAACACTGAAGCTTTCTTT,CASSEARYDNRLRTGVRMNTEAFF
once,TRBD1,TRBJ2-7,TRBV18,TGTGCCAGCTCACGGGACAGGGCCGCCTACGAGCAGTACTTC,CASSRDRAAYEQYF
NA,TRBD1,TRBJ1-3,TRBV9,TGTGCCAGCAGCGTATCCGGGACAGGGGGAAACACCATATATTTT,CASSVSGTGGNTIYF
NA,NA,TRBJ2-7,TRBV23-1,TGCGCCAGTAATGGGTCCTACGAGCAGTACTTC,CASNGSYEQYF
NA,NA,TRBJ2-1,TRBV27,TGTGCCAGCAGTCCCGAGGGTCTGGGACAGTTCTTC,CASSPEGLGQFF
NA,NA,TRBJ2-7,TRBV15,TGTGCCACCAGCAGACTCGACAGAGGCAACGAGCAGTACTTC,CATSRLDRGNEQYF
NA,NA,TRBJ1-5,TRBV7-2,TGTGCCAGCAGCTTAGTTCCAGGGTGGAATCAGCCCCAGCATTTT,CASSLVPGWNQPQHF
NA,NA,TRBJ1-1,TRBV2,TGTGCCAGCAGCACTCCCGGGGGGGGCGCGGCTGAAGCTTTCTTT,CASSTPGGGAAEAFF
NA,NA,TRBJ2-5,TRBV11-2,TGTGCCAGCAGCTTAGGGGGCCTTCGGGAGACTACCCAGTACTTC,CASSLGGLRETTQYF
few,NA,TRBJ1-2,TRBV14,TGTGCCAGCAGCTTCCAATCACGAGACCTCGTCGGGTATGGCTACACCTTC,CASSFQSRDLVGYGYTF
NA,TRBD2,TRBJ2-1,TRBV27,TGTGCCAGCAGTTTATATGCGGGGGGTTCCTACAATGAGCAGTTCTTC,CASSLYAGGSYNEQFF
NA,NA,TRBJ1-4,TRBV18,TGTGCCAGCTCCAAAGGCGGTACTAATGAAAAACTGTTTTTT,CASSKGGTNEKLFF
NA,TRBD2,TRBJ2-1,TRBV5-1,TGCGCCAGCAGCCTACTAGCGGGGGCGGAGAATGAGCAGTTCTTC,CASSLLAGAENEQFF
NA,NA,TRBJ1-2,TRBV15,TGTGCCACCAGCCCCCCAGGAGTGATGGGAGGCGACTATGGCTACACCTTC,CATSPPGVMGGDYGYTF
NA,TRBD2,TRBJ2-3,TRBV4-1,TGCGCCAGCAGCCCCCGGCTAGCGGGAGGATCAGATACGCAGTATTTT,CASSPRLAGGSDTQYF
NA,TRBD2,TRBJ2-7,TRBV29-1,TGCAGCGTGACTAGCGGGAGCTCCTACGAGCAGTACTTC,CSVTSGSSYEQYF
NA,TRBD2,TRBJ2-3,TRBV19,TGTGCCAGTTCTCCGGGACTAGAGGTAGATACGCAGTATTTT,CASSPGLEVDTQYF
NA,TRBD2,TRBJ2-5,TRBV18,TGTGCCAGCTCACCCACTAGCGTCGAAGAGACCCAGTACTTC,CASSPTSVEETQYF